This T cell receptor beta chain was identified during a study of blood T cell repertoires in COVID-19 (dated by TCRdb to the early 2020s). With respect to the entire study: The collaborator samples originated in the United States, Italy and Spain and spanned the acute and convalescent phases of COVID-19. The material from the prospective study consisted of cDNA or gDNA derived from T cells, B-cell-depleted T cells, or PBMCs. Deeply sampled blood TCRbeta repertoires from subjects exposed to, actively infected with, or recovered from COVID-19 were included in the dataset. A freely available public database, intended as a resource for researchers studying the immune response to SARS-CoV-2, is where the repertoires were released. Samples were obtained from the ongoing ImmuneRACE study (first 160 participants) and from over a thousand subjects provided by 6 global collaborators. Sample metadata almost always included a de-identified subject ID, COVID-19 status, age in years and sex. Where available, HLA class I and class II types were taken from metadata supplied by the sample provider and were not determined by assay-based typing.

Overall study results and their limits: Clinical and demographic metadata were provided uncurated, with the amount varying by source and participant.

CDR1 LNHDA and CDR2 SQIVND were looked up in the germline V gene (reference sequence). Trimmed from V: 5 bases; trimmed from J: 7 bases; junction bases lacking a gene match: 8. From the cysteine through the phenylalanine, the CDR3 covers 14 amino acids. Just the 42-base CDR3 DNA is kept, in frame starting at base 1. In the prospective study, participants were roughly 18 to 95 years old, resided in 25 or so geographic areas of the United States, and were enrolled through a virtual design. In the prospective study, participants were assigned to cohorts based on the clinical history participants reported in a screening survey and a study questionnaire. In the prospective study, mobile phlebotomists collected whole blood, serum and a nasopharyngeal or oropharyngeal swab from each participant. Over a roughly 2-month period, participants in the prospective study had the option of providing additional blood draws and questionnaires. Blood samples from the prospective study were shipped frozen or at room temperature prior to DNA extraction.

TCRbeta CDR3 regions were amplified from genomic DNA by means of the immunoSEQ Assay, a bias-controlled multiplex PCR. As for the authors' bioinformatics: The number of nucleated cells in each sample was estimated by amplification of reference gene primers within the assay. To quantify the absolute abundance of each unique TCRbeta CDR3 rearrangement, sequence reads were collapsed and filtered. For each sample, productive Simpson clonality was calculated by taking the square root of Simpson's diversity index across productive rearrangements. Held by TCRdb, this immuneACCESS table contains in-frame sequences only and omits some clones. Under half of the omission traces to an unresolved V gene where checked; the cause of the rest is unknown. The V and J calls and clone size come from that table; D and trimming were worked out from the DNA. The sample profile shows about 180,000 clones; 89% of them were found once. Around 2% of the sample is held by the ten biggest clonotypes.

The count of this clone is one. This clone's antigen is unknown. The sample holds no much larger clone one base away, and base qualities are not on file. This receptor was taken from a woman in her forties with acute COVID-19. Recombination linked TRBV19 to TRBJ2-5, and TRBD1 matches 9 of the central bases. Sequencing input: PBMCs or T cells enriched from blood (not recorded which). Here the CDR3 is given as CASSPGTGPGTQYF. The DNA sequence reads TGTGCCAGTAGTCCGGGGACAGGGCCGGGGACCCAGTACTTC. The entire variable domain, with the stretches around the CDR3 drawn from the reference TRBV19 and TRBJ2-5 proteins, is DGGITQSPKYLFRKEGQNVTLSCEQNLNHDAMYWYRQDPGQGLRLIYYSQIVNDFQKGDIAEGYSVSREKKESFPLTVTSAQKNPTAFYLCASSPGTGPGTQYFGPGTRLLVL.